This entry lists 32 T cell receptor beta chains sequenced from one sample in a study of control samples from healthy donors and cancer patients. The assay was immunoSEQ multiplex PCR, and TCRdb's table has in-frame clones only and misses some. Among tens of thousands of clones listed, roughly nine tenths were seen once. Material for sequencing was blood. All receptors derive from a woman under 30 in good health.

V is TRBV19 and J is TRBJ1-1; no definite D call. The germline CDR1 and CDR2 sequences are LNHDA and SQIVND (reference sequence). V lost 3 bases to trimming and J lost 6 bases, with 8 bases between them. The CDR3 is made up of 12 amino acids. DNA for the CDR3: TGTGCCAGTAGTATTACGGGTGCTGAAGCTTTCTTT. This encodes CASSITGAEAFF.

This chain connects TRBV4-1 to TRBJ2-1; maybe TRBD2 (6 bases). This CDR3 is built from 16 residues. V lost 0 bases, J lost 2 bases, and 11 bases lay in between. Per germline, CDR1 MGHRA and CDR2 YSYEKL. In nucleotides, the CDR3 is TGCGCCAGCAGCCAAGATCCTAGCGTCCCCTACAATGAGCAGTTCTTC. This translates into CASSQDPSVPYNEQFF.

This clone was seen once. Here the CDR3 DNA reads TGTGCCAGCAGTTACTATTTGGGGGCGGACACTGAAGCTTTCTTT. Translated: CASSYYLGADTEAFF. The chain carries TRBV6-5 and TRBJ1-1; a possible D gene is TRBD1 (6 bases). This CDR3 contains 15 residues. Per germline, CDR1 MNHEY and CDR2 SVGAGI. With 1 base removed from V and 3 bases from J, the gap between germline ends came to 12 bases.

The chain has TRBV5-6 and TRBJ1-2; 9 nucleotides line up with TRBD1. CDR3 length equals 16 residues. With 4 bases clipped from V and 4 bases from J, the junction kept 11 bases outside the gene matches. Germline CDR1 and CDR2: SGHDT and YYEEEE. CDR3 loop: CASSPRDRDDLYGYTF. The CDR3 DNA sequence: TGTGCCAGCAGCCCCCGGGACAGGGACGATCTCTATGGCTACACCTTC.

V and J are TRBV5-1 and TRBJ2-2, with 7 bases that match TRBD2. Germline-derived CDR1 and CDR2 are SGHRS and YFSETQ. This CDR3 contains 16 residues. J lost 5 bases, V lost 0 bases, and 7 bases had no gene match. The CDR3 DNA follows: TGCGCCAGCAGCTTGGTTGGGACTATAAGGACCGGGGAGCTGTTTTTT. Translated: CASSLVGTIRTGELFF.

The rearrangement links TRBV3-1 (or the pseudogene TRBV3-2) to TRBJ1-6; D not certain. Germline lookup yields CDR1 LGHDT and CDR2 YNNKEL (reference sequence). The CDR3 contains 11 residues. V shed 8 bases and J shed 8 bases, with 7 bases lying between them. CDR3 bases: TGTGCCAGCGGAAGGCATTCACCCCTCCACTTT. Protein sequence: CASGRHSPLHF.

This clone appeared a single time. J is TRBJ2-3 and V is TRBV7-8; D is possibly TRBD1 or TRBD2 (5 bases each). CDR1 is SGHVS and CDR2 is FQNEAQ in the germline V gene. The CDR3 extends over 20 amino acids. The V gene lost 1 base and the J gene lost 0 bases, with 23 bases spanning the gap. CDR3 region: CASSLVSAGTRLTSTDTQYF. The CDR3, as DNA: TGTGCCAGCAGCTTAGTCTCGGCAGGGACCCGTCTAACCAGCACAGATACGCAGTATTTT.

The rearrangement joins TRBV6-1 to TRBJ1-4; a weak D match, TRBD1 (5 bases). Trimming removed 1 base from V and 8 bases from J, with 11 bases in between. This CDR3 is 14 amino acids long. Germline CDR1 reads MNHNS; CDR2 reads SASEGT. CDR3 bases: TGTGCCAGCAGTGAAGGGGGCGGCAGGGAAAAACTGTTTTTT. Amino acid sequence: CASSEGGGREKLFF.

CDR3 DNA sequence: TGTGCCAGCAGTCCCCTGGAGGAAGGCAATCAGCCCCAGCATTTT. The encoded protein is CASSPLEEGNQPQHF. The V gene is TRBV6-5, the J gene TRBJ1-5; D is undetermined. Trimming removed 5 bases from V and 2 bases from J, with 13 bases in between. CDR1 MNHEY and CDR2 SVGAGI come from the germline V gene. The CDR3 sequence is 15 residues long.

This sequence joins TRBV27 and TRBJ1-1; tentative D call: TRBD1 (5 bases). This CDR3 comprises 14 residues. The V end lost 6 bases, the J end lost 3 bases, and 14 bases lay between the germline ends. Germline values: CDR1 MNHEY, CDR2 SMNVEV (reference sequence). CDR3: CASRPAEGHTEAFF. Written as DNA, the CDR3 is TGTGCCAGCAGACCCGCGGAGGGGCACACTGAAGCTTTCTTT.

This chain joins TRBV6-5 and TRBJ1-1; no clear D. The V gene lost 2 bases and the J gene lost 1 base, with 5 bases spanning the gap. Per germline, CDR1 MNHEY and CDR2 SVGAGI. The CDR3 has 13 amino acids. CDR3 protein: CASSYGRNTEAFF. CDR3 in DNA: TGTGCCAGCAGTTACGGGAGGAACACTGAAGCTTTCTTT.

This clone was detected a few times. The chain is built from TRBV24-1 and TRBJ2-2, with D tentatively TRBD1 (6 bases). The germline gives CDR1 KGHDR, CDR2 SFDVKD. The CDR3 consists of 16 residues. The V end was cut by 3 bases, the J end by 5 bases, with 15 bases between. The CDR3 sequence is CATSDNRVGKTGELFF. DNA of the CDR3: TGTGCCACCAGTGATAACAGGGTAGGAAAAACCGGGGAGCTGTTTTTT.

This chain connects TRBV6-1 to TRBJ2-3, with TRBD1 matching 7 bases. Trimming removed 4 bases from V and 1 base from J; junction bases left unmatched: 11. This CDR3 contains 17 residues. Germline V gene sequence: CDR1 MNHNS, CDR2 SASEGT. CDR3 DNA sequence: TGTGCCAGCAGTGCGGACAGGCCGGGTACCGGCACAGATACGCAGTATTTT. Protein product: CASSADRPGTGTDTQYF.

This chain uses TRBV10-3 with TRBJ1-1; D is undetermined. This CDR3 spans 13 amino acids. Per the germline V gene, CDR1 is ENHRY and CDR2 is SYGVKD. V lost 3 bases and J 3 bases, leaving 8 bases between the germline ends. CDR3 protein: CAISEGFDTEAFF. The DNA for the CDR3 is TGTGCCATCAGTGAAGGGTTCGACACTGAAGCTTTCTTT.

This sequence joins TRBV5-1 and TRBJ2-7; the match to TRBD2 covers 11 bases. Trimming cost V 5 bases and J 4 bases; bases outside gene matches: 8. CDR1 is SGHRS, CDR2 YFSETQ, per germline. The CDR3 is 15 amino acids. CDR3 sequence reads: CASRREASGGYEQYF. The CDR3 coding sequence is TGCGCCAGCAGAAGAGAGGCTAGCGGGGGGTACGAGCAGTACTTC.

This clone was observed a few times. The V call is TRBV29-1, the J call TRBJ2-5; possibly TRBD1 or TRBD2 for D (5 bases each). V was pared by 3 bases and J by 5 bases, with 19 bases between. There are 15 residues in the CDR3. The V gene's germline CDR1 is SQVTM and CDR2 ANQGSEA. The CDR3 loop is CSVDGPGTSEETQYF. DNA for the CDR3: TGCAGCGTTGATGGTCCGGGGACGTCGGAGGAGACCCAGTACTTC.

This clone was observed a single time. CDR3 residues: CASSYSAVSGNTIYF. CDR3 nucleotide sequence: TGTGCCAGCAGTTACTCTGCTGTCTCTGGAAACACCATATATTTT. The chain couples TRBV6-5 to TRBJ1-3, with D unresolved. Germline CDR1 MNHEY, CDR2 SVGAGI. V shed 0 bases and J shed 0 bases, with 6 bases lying between them. The CDR3 runs to 15 residues.

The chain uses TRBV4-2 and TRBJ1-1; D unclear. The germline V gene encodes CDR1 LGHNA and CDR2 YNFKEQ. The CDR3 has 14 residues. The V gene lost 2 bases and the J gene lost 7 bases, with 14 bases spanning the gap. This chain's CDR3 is CASSQIPRQLEAFF. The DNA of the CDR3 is TGTGCCAGCAGCCAAATCCCCCGACAACTTGAAGCTTTCTTT.

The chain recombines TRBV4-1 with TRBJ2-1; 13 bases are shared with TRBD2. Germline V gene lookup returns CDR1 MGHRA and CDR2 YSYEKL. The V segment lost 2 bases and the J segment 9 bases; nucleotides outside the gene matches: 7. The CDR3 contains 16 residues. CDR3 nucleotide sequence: TGCGCCAGCAGCCAAATGACTAGCGGGGGGACTCGTGAGCAGTTCTTC. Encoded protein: CASSQMTSGGTREQFF.

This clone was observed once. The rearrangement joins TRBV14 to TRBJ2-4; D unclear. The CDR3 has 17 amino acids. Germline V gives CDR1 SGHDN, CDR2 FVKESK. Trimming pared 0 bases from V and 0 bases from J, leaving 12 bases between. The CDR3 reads CASSQDLGSGAKNIQYF. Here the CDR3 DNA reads TGTGCCAGCAGCCAAGATCTGGGTTCGGGAGCCAAAAACATTCAGTACTTC.

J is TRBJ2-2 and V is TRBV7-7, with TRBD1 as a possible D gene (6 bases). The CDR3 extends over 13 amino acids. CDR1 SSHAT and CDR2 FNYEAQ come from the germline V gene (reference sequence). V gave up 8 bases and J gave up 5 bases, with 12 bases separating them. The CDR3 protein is CASGTLRTGELFF. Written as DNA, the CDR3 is TGTGCCAGCGGGACACTTCGGACCGGGGAGCTGTTTTTT. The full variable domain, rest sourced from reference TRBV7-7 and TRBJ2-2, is GAGVSQSPRYKVTKRGQDVTLRCDPISSHATLYWYQQALGQGPEFLTYFNYEAQPDKSGLPSDRFSAERPEGSISTLTIQRTEQRDSAMYRCASGTLRTGELFFGEGSRLTVL.

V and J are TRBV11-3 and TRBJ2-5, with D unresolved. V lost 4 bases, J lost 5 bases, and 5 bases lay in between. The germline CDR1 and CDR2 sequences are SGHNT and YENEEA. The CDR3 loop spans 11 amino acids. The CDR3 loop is CASSSGETQYF. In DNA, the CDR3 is TGTGCCAGCAGCTCTGGGGAGACCCAGTACTTC.

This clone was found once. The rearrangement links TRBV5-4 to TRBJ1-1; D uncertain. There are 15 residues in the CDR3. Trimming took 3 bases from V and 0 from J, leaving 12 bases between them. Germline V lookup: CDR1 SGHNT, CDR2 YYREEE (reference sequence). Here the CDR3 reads CASSSTGRVNTEAFF. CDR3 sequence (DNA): TGTGCCAGCAGCTCCACCGGCCGGGTGAACACTGAAGCTTTCTTT.

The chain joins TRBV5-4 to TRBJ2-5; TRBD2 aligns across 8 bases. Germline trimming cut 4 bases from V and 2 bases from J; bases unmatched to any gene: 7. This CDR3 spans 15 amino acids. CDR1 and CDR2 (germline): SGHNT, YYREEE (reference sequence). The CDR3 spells CASSPGTRGQETQYF. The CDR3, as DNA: TGTGCCAGCAGCCCCGGGACTAGGGGACAAGAGACCCAGTACTTC.

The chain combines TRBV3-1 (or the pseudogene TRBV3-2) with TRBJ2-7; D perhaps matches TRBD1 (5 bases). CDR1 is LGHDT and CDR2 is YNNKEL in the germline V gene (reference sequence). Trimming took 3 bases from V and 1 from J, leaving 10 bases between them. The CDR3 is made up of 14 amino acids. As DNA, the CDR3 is TGTGCCAGCAGCCAGGACACCACATCCTACGAGCAGTACTTC. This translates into CASSQDTTSYEQYF.

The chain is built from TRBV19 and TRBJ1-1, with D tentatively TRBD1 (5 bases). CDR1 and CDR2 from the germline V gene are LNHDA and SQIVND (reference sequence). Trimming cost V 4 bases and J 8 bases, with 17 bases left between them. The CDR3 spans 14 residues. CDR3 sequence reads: CASSTPRDRREAFF. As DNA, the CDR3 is TGTGCCAGTAGTACCCCCCGGGACCGGAGGGAAGCTTTCTTT.

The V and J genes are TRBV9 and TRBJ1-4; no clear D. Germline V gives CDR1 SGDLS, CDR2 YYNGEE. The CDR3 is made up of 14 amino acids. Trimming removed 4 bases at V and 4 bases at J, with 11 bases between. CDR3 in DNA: TGTGCCAGCAGCACGGACGGAGTTAATGAAAAACTGTTTTTT. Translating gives CASSTDGVNEKLFF.

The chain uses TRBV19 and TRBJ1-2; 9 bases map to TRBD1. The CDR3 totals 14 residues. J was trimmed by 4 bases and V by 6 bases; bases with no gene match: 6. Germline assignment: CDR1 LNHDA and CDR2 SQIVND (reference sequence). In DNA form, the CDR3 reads TGTGCCAGTAGGGGGGACAGGGTCCCCTATGGCTACACCTTC. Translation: CASRGDRVPYGYTF.

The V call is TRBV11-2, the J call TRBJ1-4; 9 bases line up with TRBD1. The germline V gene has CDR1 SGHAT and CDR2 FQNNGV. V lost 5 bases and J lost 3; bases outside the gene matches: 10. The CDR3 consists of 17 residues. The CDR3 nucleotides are TGTGCCAGCAGCCACGAGGGGGGACAGGGAGCTAATGAAAAACTGTTTTTT. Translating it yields CASSHEGGQGANEKLFF.

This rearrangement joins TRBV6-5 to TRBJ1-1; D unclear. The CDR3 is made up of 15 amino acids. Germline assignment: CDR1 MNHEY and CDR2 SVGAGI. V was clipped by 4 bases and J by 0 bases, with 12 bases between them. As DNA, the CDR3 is TGTGCCAGCAGTTTATTGTATCGCCTGAACACTGAAGCTTTCTTT. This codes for CASSLLYRLNTEAFF.

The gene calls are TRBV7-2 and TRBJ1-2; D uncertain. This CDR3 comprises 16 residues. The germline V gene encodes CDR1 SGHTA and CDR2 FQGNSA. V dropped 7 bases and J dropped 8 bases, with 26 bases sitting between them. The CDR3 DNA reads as TGTGCCAGCACGCTAGGTGCGGGGTACGCTCCTCGCGGCTACACCTTC. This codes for CASTLGAGYAPRGYTF. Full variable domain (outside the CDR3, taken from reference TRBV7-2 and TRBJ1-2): GAGVSQSPSNKVTEKGKDVELRCDPISGHTALYWYRQSLGQGLEFLIYFQGNSAPDKSGLPSDRFSAERTGGSVSTLTIQRTQQEDSAVYLCASTLGAGYAPRGYTFGSGTRLTVV.

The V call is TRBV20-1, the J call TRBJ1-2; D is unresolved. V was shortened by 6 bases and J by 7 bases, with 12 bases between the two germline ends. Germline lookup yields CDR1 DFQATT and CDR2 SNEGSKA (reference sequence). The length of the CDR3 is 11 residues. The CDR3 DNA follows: TGCAGTGCAAGCACTGAGGGTGGCTACACCTTC. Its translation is CSASTEGGYTF.